This T cell receptor (beta chain) appears in the sequencing data of a study of CD8 T cells in Susac syndrome. Turning to the study itself: There were about six sequenced Susac syndrome patients with active disease and under ten in remission. Patients with Susac syndrome, at blood draw, were therapy-naive, on corticosteroids, or on intravenous immunoglobulin alone.

Sequencing targeted TCR beta in T cells from blood (CD8+ and CD4+). Random hexamers were used to reverse transcribe an amount of roughly 0.5 to 1 ug RNA. Amplification of the TCR beta CDR3 was carried out by immunoSEQ multiplex PCR, which spanned a total of 54 Vbeta and 13 Jbeta segments. MiXCR, run by TCRdb on the immunoSEQ multiplex PCR reads, gives a single entry per CDR3 protein. Among around 140,000 distinct CDR3 sequences listed, roughly 94% were seen once. The CDR3 extends over 13 amino acids. V shed 9 bases, J shed 8 bases, and the junction held 6 bases outside the gene matches. CDR1 SNHLY and CDR2 FYNNEI come from the germline V gene.

This TCR was recovered from a human donor with Susac syndrome. Material for sequencing was CD4+ T cells from PBMCs. V usage is TRBV2 and J usage is TRBJ1-6; 8 bases align to TRBD1. CDR3 sequence reads: CASQSGGYSPLHF. As DNA, the CDR3 is TGTGCCAGTCAATCAGGGGGCTATTCACCCCTCCACTTT.